The rows below give T cell receptor beta chains drawn from one sample of a study of blood T cells in healthy people across ages. TCRdb re-called the 5' RACE reads with MiXCR, one entry per CDR3 protein. The sample lists about 1.5 million distinct CDR3 sequences; under 55% were seen once. Specimen: blood. Receptors were obtained from a woman between 18 and 30 years old in good health. Each CDR3 is given with its conserved first and last residue. D genes are given only for firm matches. Some rows mark clone size as missing; the rest say once, few, many or name a class of expanded clone.

cdr3_length d_call j_call clone_size v_call cdr3_nt cdr3_aa
16 TRBD1 TRBJ1-5 - TRBV7-2 TGTGCCAGCAGCTCCTCGTACAGGGGGAGCAATCAGCCCCAGCATTTT CASSSSYRGSNQPQHF
16 TRBD2 TRBJ2-3 - TRBV7-2 TGTGCCAGCAGCGGACGGACTAGCGGGAGAACAGATACGCAGTATTTT CASSGRTSGRTDTQYF
16 TRBD2 TRBJ2-3 - TRBV4-3 TGCGCCAGCAGCCAAGAGAGGCGGGGGGGCACAGATACGCAGTATTTT CASSQERRGGTDTQYF
14 - TRBJ1-2 - TRBV4-2 TGTGCCAGCAGCCAGCTACAGGGTTCCAACGGCTACACCTTC CASSQLQGSNGYTF
12 - TRBJ1-2 few TRBV20-1 TGCAGTGCTAACCAATTAAACTATGGCTACACCTTC CSANQLNYGYTF
18 - TRBJ2-3 - TRBV11-2 TGTGCCAGCAGCCCTCTCCTCCGACTCCCAATGAGCACAGATACGCAGTATTTT CASSPLLRLPMSTDTQYF
12 - TRBJ2-1 - TRBV7-2 TGTGCCAGCAGCTTAAGGCTAGTGGAGCAGTTCTTC CASSLRLVEQFF
11 - TRBJ2-1 few TRBV29-1 TGCAGCGTCCTCCTGGGCAATGAGCAGTTCTTC CSVLLGNEQFF
13 TRBD2 TRBJ2-5 - TRBV20-1 TGCAGTGCTAGAAGACTAGCATCCGAGACCCAGTACTTC CSARRLASETQYF
15 - TRBJ1-4 - TRBV28 TGTGCCAGCAGTTCGGGACGCGACAGAAATGAAAAACTGTTTTTT CASSSGRDRNEKLFF
17 TRBD2 TRBJ2-5 - TRBV15 TGTGCCACCGCCCCCCGCCGAGGGGAGGGGTTTGCGGAGACCCAGTACTTC CATAPRRGEGFAETQYF
15 TRBD1 TRBJ2-5 - TRBV18 TGTGCCAGCTCACCCCTTGGACAGGGCCAAGAGACCCAGTACTTC CASSPLGQGQETQYF
13 - TRBJ1-4 few TRBV12-3/TRBV12-4 TGTGCCAGCAGTTCGGGGTTCAATGAAAAACTGTTTTTT CASSSGFNEKLFF
14 - TRBJ1-6 few TRBV20-1 TGCAGTGTCCGGACACGGAGGGATAATTCACCCCTCCACTTT CSVRTRRDNSPLHF
18 TRBD2 TRBJ2-5 - TRBV30 TGTGCCTGGAGTGTATGGCTCCGAGGGGCTAGCGGGAGGAATGAGCAGTACTTC CAWSVWLRGASGRNEQYF
14 - TRBJ2-1 - TRBV24-1 TGTGCCACCAGTGGCCGACTAGATAGCAATGAGCAGTTCTTC CATSGRLDSNEQFF
11 - TRBJ2-1 - TRBV29-1 TGCAGCTTGCCGGAGGGGGCCGAGCAGTTCTTC CSLPEGAEQFF
14 - TRBJ2-7 - TRBV12-3/TRBV12-4 TGTGCCAGCAGTTTGCAGGGGCGCTTATACGAGCAGTACTTC CASSLQGRLYEQYF
16 TRBD2 TRBJ2-1 - TRBV3-1 TGTGCCAGCAGCCAGTTTGGGACTAGCGACTACAATGAGCAGTTCTTC CASSQFGTSDYNEQFF
13 TRBD2 TRBJ2-3 once TRBV6-2/TRBV6-3 TGTGCCAGCAACCGGGGGGGGAGGGATACGCAGTATTTT CASNRGGRDTQYF
12 - TRBJ2-5 few TRBV12-3/TRBV12-4 TGTGCCAGCAGTTTGTGGGAAAGGACCCAGTACTTC CASSLWERTQYF
16 - TRBJ1-4 - TRBV4-1 TGCGCCAGCAGCCCCACTCAAGGGAGGTCTAATGAAAAACTGTTTTTT CASSPTQGRSNEKLFF
15 - TRBJ2-4 once TRBV12-3/TRBV12-4 TGTGCCAGCAGTTTCGGTCTGCCAGGCAAAAACATTCCGTACTTC CASSFGLPGKNIPYF
13 - TRBJ2-5 many TRBV6-2/TRBV6-3 TGTGCCAGCTCGGGTACAGCGCAAGAGACCCAGTACTTC CASSGTAQETQYF
16 - TRBJ1-2 - TRBV4-3 TGCGCCAGCAGCCAAGTAGGTGACCTTCCATGGGGCGGCTACACCTTC CASSQVGDLPWGGYTF
16 TRBD1 TRBJ1-4 - TRBV12-3/TRBV12-4 TGTGCCAGCGGGAGGACAGGGGGCGCGGATTATGAAAAACTGTTTTTT CASGRTGGADYEKLFF
14 TRBD1 TRBJ1-6 - TRBV20-1 TGCAGTGCTAGAGATGAACAGGGGCGATATCAGATCCACTTT CSARDEQGRYQIHF
14 - TRBJ2-2 few TRBV4-1 TGCGCCAGCAGCCACCCCAGGAGCACCGGGGAGCTGTTTTTT CASSHPRSTGELFF
12 TRBD1 TRBJ1-1 - TRBV6-5 TGTGCCAGCAGCAAGACAGGGGCGGAAGCTTTCTTT CASSKTGAEAFF
16 - TRBJ2-7 few TRBV20-1 TGCAGTGCTAGAGTATTTTCCGGGGTCCTTAGGTACGAGCAGTACTTC CSARVFSGVLRYEQYF
14 - TRBJ2-4 many TRBV28 TGTGCCAGCATGGACCGACTTGCCAAAAACATTCAGTACTTC CASMDRLAKNIQYF
15 TRBD2 TRBJ2-5 - TRBV20-1 TGCAGTGCCATACTAGCGGGGGGCGGGAACAATGAGCAGTACTTC CSAILAGGGNNEQYF
15 - TRBJ1-3 - TRBV6-6 TGTGCCAGCAGCCTGGACAGTTCAGCTGGAAACACCATATATTTT CASSLDSSAGNTIYF
13 - TRBJ1-2 - TRBV6-2/TRBV6-3 TGTGCCAGCAGTTACCCACGACAGGTCGGCTACACCTTC CASSYPRQVGYTF
17 - TRBJ2-5 few TRBV4-3 TGCGCCAGCAGCCAGGGCGCCGGGACGAAGTACCAAGAGACCCAGTACTTC CASSQGAGTKYQETQYF
14 - TRBJ2-3 few TRBV6-5 TGTGCCAGCAGTTCTGGGGGGTGGGGCGGTACGCAGTATTTT CASSSGGWGGTQYF
14 - TRBJ2-7 once TRBV20-1 TGCAGTGCCGGCCGACGGGACCACGCCTACGAGCAGTACTTC CSAGRRDHAYEQYF
16 - TRBJ2-3 - TRBV6-1 TGTGCCAGCAGTGAAAGGTTGGGTTTGGTAGCAGATACGCAGTATTTT CASSERLGLVADTQYF
13 - TRBJ1-6 - TRBV20-1 TGCAGTGCTAGAGATCTTCGGATTTCACCCCTCCACTTT CSARDLRISPLHF
14 - TRBJ1-5 - TRBV6-1 TGTGCCAGCAGTGATGGGACTTTGGATCAGCCCCAGCATTTT CASSDGTLDQPQHF
15 - TRBJ2-1 - TRBV12-3/TRBV12-4 TGTGCCAGCCTTAGCGGAAAGATATCCTACAATGAGCAGTTCTTC CASLSGKISYNEQFF
21 TRBD1 TRBJ1-6 - TRBV4-3 TGCGCCAGCAGCCAATTAACTGGACAGGGTCGGGCAAGCTCCTATAATTCACCCCTCCACTTT CASSQLTGQGRASSYNSPLHF
14 - TRBJ2-7 - TRBV7-9 TGTGCCAGCAGCTCCCGGGACACTTTGTACGAGCAGTACTTC CASSSRDTLYEQYF
17 - TRBJ2-7 few TRBV3-1 TGTGCCAGCAGCCAAGAGTCGAAGGGACTGAGCTCCTACGAGCAGTACTTC CASSQESKGLSSYEQYF
16 - TRBJ2-7 - TRBV5-1 TGCGCCAGCAGCTTGGCACTCGGGACAACGTACAATGAGCAGTACTTC CASSLALGTTYNEQYF
14 TRBD1 TRBJ2-5 - TRBV5-1 TGCGCCAGCAGCATCTGGACAGGGCCCAATGAGCAGTACTTC CASSIWTGPNEQYF
15 TRBD1 TRBJ2-2 - TRBV10-3 TGTGCCATCAGCGACAGGGGAAGGGACACCGGGGAGCTGTTTTTT CAISDRGRDTGELFF
16 - TRBJ2-5 - TRBV12-3/TRBV12-4 TGTGCCAGCAGTTTGGTCACCGGGTCGAAGGGAGAGACCCAGTACTTC CASSLVTGSKGETQYF
16 TRBD2 TRBJ2-7 - TRBV4-1 TGCGCCAGCAGCCAAGTCTCTCCGGGACTAGACGCCGAGCAGTACTTC CASSQVSPGLDAEQYF
14 TRBD1 TRBJ1-1 few TRBV29-1 TGCAGCGCCCGGGACAGGGTAGACAACACTGAAGCTTTCTTT CSARDRVDNTEAFF